Reported below is one T cell receptor (beta chain). It was CD45RO-negative cells, positively selected for CCR7, that made up naive CD8 cells, with terminally differentiated effector memory CD45RA+ cells excluded. TCRdb keeps only in-frame clones here, not all; method: immunoSEQ multiplex PCR. The repertoire consists of hundreds of thousands of clones, with approximately 95% occurring once and the leading ten covering 0.11%. CDR1 and CDR2 (germline): SGHRS, YFSETQ. The CDR3 extends over 15 amino acids. Trimming took 4 bases from V and 0 from J, leaving 14 bases between them. This record belongs to a study of shared clonotypes between healthy human individuals.

V usage is TRBV5-1 and J usage is TRBJ2-7, with D perhaps matching TRBD1 (6 bases). This receptor was identified in a woman aged 25 to 45 in good health. Sequenced: naive CD8+ T cells sorted from blood. This CDR3 reads CASSRNQGTSYEQYF. CDR3 sequence (DNA): TGCGCCAGCAGCAGAAACCAGGGGACCTCCTACGAGCAGTACTTC.